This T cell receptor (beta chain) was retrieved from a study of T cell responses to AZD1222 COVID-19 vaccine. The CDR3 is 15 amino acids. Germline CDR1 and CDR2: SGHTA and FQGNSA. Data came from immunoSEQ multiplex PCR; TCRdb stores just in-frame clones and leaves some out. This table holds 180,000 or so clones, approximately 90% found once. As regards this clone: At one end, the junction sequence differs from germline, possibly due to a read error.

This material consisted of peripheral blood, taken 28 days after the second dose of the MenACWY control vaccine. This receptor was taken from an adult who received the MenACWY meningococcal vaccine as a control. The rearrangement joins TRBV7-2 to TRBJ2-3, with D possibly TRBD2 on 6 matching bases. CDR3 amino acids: CASSLAPGGTDTQYF. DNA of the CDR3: TGTGCCAGCAGCCTAGCCCCGGGGGGCACAGATACGCAGTATTTT.